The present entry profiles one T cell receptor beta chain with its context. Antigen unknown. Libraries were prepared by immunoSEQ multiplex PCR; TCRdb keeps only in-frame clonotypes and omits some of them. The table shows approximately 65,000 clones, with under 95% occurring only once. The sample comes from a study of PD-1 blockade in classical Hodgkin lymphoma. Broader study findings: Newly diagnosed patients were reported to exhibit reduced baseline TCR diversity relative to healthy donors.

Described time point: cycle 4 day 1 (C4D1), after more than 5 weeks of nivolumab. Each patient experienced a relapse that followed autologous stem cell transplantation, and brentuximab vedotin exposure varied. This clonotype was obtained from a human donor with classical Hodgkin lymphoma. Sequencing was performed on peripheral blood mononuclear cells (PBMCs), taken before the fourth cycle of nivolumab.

The CDR3 region has the DNA TGTGCCAGCACCCGGGACAGAGCAAACAGAGGCTCCTACGAGCAGTACTTC. Protein product: CASTRDRANRGSYEQYF. The chain has TRBV2 and TRBJ2-7, with TRBD1 identical over 7 bases. CDR1 is SNHLY and CDR2 is FYNNEI in the germline V gene. Germline trimming cut 7 bases from V and 0 bases from J; bases unmatched to any gene: 15. This CDR3 has 17 residues.